The T cell receptor (beta chain) described here comes from a study of blood T cell repertoires in COVID-19. TCRdb's table, derived via immunoSEQ multiplex PCR, lists solely in-frame clones and lacks some. The sample lists about 400,000 clones, 70% to 90% occurring once. This clone was observed a few times. CDR1 is LNHDA and CDR2 is SQIVND in the germline V gene (reference sequence). The ends were cut back, 2 bases at V and 7 bases at J, with 15 bases in the middle. The CDR3 length is 15 residues. The rearrangement uses TRBV19 and TRBJ1-5; possibly TRBD1 for D (6 bases). Sequenced sample: peripheral blood. This clonotype originated in a woman in her sixties or seventies with COVID-19, enrolled during active disease. The CDR3 DNA follows: TGTGCCAGTAGTATAAGGGGGGGCTCGTGGCAGCCCCAGCATTTT. Its protein is CASSIRGGSWQPQHF.